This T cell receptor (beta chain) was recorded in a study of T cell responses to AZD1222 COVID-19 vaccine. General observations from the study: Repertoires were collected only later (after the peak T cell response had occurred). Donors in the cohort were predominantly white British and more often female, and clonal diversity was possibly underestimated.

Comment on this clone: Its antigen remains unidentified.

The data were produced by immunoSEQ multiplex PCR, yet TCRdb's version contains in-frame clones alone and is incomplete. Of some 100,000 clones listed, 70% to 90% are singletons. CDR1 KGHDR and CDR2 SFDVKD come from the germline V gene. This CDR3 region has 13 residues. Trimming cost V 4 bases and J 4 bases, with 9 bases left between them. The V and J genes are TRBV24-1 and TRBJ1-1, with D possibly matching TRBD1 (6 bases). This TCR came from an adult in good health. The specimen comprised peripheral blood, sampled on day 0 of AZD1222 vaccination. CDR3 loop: CATSERGGTEAFF. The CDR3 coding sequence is TGTGCCACCAGTGAGAGGGGGGGCACTGAAGCTTTCTTT.